The table lists the clone carrying this TCR beta chain with a few counts. The antigen is undetermined. Method: immunoSEQ multiplex PCR; TCRdb's copy keeps in-frame clones and lacks some. The table shows over 15,000 clones, with around 80% occurring only once. This sample's time point: cycle 4 day 1 (C4D1), after more than 5 weeks of nivolumab. Every patient experienced relapse after autologous stem cell transplantation, and brentuximab vedotin exposure varied. Starting with thawed PBMCs, CD4+ T cells were purified by magnetic negative selection. CDR3 length equals 14 residues. CDR1 SGHVS and CDR2 FQNEAQ come from the germline V gene. V lost 1 base to trimming and J lost 7 bases, with 14 bases between them. The data derive from a study of PD-1 blockade in classical Hodgkin lymphoma. Study observations and caveats: Diminished baseline TCR diversity has been reported in newly diagnosed patients relative to healthy donors.

The J gene is TRBJ2-7, the V gene TRBV7-8; tentatively, D is TRBD1 (6 bases). The source was CD4+ T cells from blood, collected before the fourth cycle of nivolumab. The TCR was taken from a human donor with classical Hodgkin lymphoma. The CDR3 nucleotides are TGTGCCAGCAGCTTAGTACAGGGTTTGGGTGAGCAGTACTTC. It yields the protein CASSLVQGLGEQYF.